This TCR beta chain emerged from a study of cytomegalovirus exposure and HLA in healthy donors. Regarding the study as a whole: Researchers counted over 150 TCR beta chains as cytomegalovirus-associated. An analysis was carried out at a later point. It showed that HLA-associated TCR beta chains were more clonally expanded than equally common non-associated chains. Judged likely to be a sequencing artifact was a cluster of highly shared sequence variants. It was only CMV serostatus that was available as immune exposure information.

Both 60 Vbeta primers and 13 Jbeta primers went into the PCR. This table comes from immunoSEQ multiplex PCR, and its TCRdb copy is limited to in-frame clones, with some not included. The data show around 200,000 clones, approximately 79% seen once. About this clone itself: Antigen specificity is unknown.

The CDR3 totals 13 residues. Trimming cost V 3 bases and J 4 bases, with 10 bases left between them. Per the germline V gene, CDR1 is SNHLY and CDR2 is FYNNEI. This clonotype was sampled from a girl aged 2-10 years in good health and CMV-seronegative. V usage is TRBV2 and J usage is TRBJ2-7; a possible D gene is TRBD2 (5 bases). The source material was PBMCs. The CDR3 here is CASSDEGLYEQYF. DNA for the CDR3: TGTGCCAGCAGTGATGAAGGACTGTACGAGCAGTACTTC.